The 12 T cell receptor beta chains in this list originate from one sample, sequenced in a study of shared clonotypes between healthy human individuals. Sequencing was performed with immunoSEQ multiplex PCR; in TCRdb, only in-frame clones are kept and a portion is missing. Here the sample spans 550,000 to 700,000 clones, around 78% being singletons. The sequenced sample was memory CD4+ T cells sorted from blood. Noted subset: CD45RA-negative fraction. These receptors were collected from a woman younger than 45 in good health.

In its sample, this clone was seen many times. The CDR3 nucleotides read TGTGCCAGCAGCCCCCCTAGGGCCGCGGGGAAGGATGGATACGAGCAGTACTTC. This encodes CASSPPRAAGKDGYEQYF. The gene calls are TRBV7-6 and TRBJ2-7; D is possibly TRBD2 (6 bases). The germline V gene encodes CDR1 SGHVS and CDR2 FNYEAQ. The germline V and J ends were trimmed by 5 bases and 4 bases, with 27 bases remaining between them. The CDR3 runs 18 residues.

This sequence joins TRBV5-1 and TRBJ2-1, with 9 nucleotides matching TRBD2. This CDR3 has 15 amino acids. Germline V CDR1 and CDR2: SGHRS, YFSETQ. The V gene end was trimmed by 4 bases and the J gene end by 5 bases; junction bases not matched to a gene: 7. The CDR3: CASSPSTSGNNEQFF. The DNA of the CDR3 is TGCGCCAGCAGCCCTTCGACTAGCGGCAACAATGAGCAGTTCTTC.

V and J are TRBV4-1 and TRBJ2-7, with a weak D call TRBD1 (5 bases). Trimming removed 4 bases from V and 6 bases from J, with 22 bases in between. This CDR3 region has 16 residues. Germline CDR1 MGHRA, CDR2 YSYEKL. The CDR3 sequence: CASSRTFQGKVGEQYF. CDR3 in DNA: TGCGCCAGCAGCCGGACATTTCAGGGTAAAGTGGGCGAGCAGTACTTC.

The V and J genes are TRBV10-2 and TRBJ2-5, with 7 bases lining up with TRBD2. CDR3 length equals 15 residues. The germline V gene encodes CDR1 WSHSY and CDR2 SAAADI. Unmatched junction bases numbered 13, after V lost 7 bases and J lost 5 bases. CDR3 residues: CASNLGGRARETQYF. CDR3 sequence (DNA): TGCGCCAGCAATTTGGGGGGGAGGGCCCGGGAGACCCAGTACTTC.

Written as DNA, the CDR3 is TGTGCCAGCAGTTACGGGAGGATGAACACTGAAGCTTTCTTT. Amino acid sequence: CASSYGRMNTEAFF. The chain is built from TRBV2 and TRBJ1-1; D is undetermined. This CDR3 contains 14 residues. V lost 5 bases to trimming and J lost 0 bases, with 10 bases between them. The germline gives CDR1 SNHLY, CDR2 FYNNEI. Full variable domain (remainder filled in from reference TRBV2 and TRBJ1-1): EPEVTQTPSHQVTQMGQEVILRCVPISNHLYFYWYRQILGQKVEFLVSFYNNEISEKSEIFDDQFSVERPDGSNFTLKIRSTKLEDSAMYFCASSYGRMNTEAFFGQGTRLTVV.

The chain recombines TRBV28 with TRBJ2-3, with D possibly matching TRBD2 (5 bases). The CDR3 length is 15 residues. V was trimmed by 3 bases and J by 0 bases, leaving 10 bases between them. CDR1 MDHEN and CDR2 SYDVKM come from the germline V gene. The CDR3 coding sequence is TGTGCCAGCAGTTTCGTGGGAGTAAGCACAGATACGCAGTATTTT. Residues: CASSFVGVSTDTQYF.

This chain's CDR3 is CASRMEGPQHF. CDR3 coding DNA: TGTGCCAGCAGGATGGAGGGTCCCCAGCATTTT. The gene calls are TRBV28 and TRBJ1-5; no firm D call. Looked up from germline, CDR1 is MDHEN and CDR2 is SYDVKM. The CDR3 runs to 11 residues. V was trimmed by 6 bases and J by 10 bases, leaving 10 bases between them. The variable domain in full, completed from reference TRBV28 and TRBJ1-5, reads DVKVTQSSRYLVKRTGEKVFLECVQDMDHENMFWYRQDPGLGLRLIYFSYDVKMKEKGDIPEGYSVSREKKERFSLILESASTNQTSMYLCASRMEGPQHFGDGTRLSIL.

The chain has TRBV5-8 and TRBJ2-1; the match to TRBD2 covers 7 bases. This CDR3 spans 15 amino acids. Germline values: CDR1 SGHTS, CDR2 YDEGEE. The V and J ends lost 6 bases and 5 bases, in that order; junction bases with no gene match: 11. This CDR3 reads CASNPKGRENNEQFF. The CDR3 DNA is TGTGCCAGCAACCCAAAAGGGAGGGAAAACAATGAGCAGTTCTTC.

This clone was recorded once. This chain joins TRBV4-1 and TRBJ2-7; 11 nucleotides align to TRBD2. The CDR3 is 16 residues long. CDR1 is MGHRA, CDR2 YSYEKL, per germline. V shed 3 bases, J shed 1 base, and the junction held 5 bases outside the gene matches. The CDR3 sequence is CASSQFLAGGSYEQYF. Here the CDR3 DNA reads TGCGCCAGCAGCCAGTTCTTAGCGGGAGGGTCCTACGAGCAGTACTTC.

The chain is built from TRBV5-6 and TRBJ2-7; 9 bases align to TRBD1. In germline, CDR1 is SGHDT, CDR2 YYEEEE. J gave up 4 bases and V 4 bases, and 12 bases lay outside the gene matches. The CDR3 covers 16 residues. The CDR3 region has the DNA TGTGCCAGCAGCCCGGGGGGAGGACAGGGGATTTACGAGCAGTACTTC. Translating gives CASSPGGGQGIYEQYF.

The chain uses TRBV7-9 and TRBJ2-7, with 8 bases fitting TRBD2. Germline-derived CDR1 and CDR2 are SEHNR and FQNEAQ (reference sequence). The CDR3 consists of 15 residues. J lost 2 bases, V lost 4 bases, and 7 bases had no gene match. The CDR3, as DNA: TGTGCCAGCAGCTCGGCGGGAGGAACCACCTACGAGCAGTACTTC. It translates to CASSSAGGTTYEQYF.

This sequence joins TRBV19 and TRBJ1-5; D might be TRBD1 (6 bases). This CDR3 is built from 14 residues. V lost 7 bases and J lost 3, with 13 bases in between. Germline V gene sequence: CDR1 LNHDA, CDR2 SQIVND (reference sequence). The CDR3 DNA reads TGTGCCAGTAAGGATCGGGGGCCCAATCAGCCCCAGCATTTT. Its protein product is CASKDRGPNQPQHF.